The present TCR beta chain was sequenced within a study of cytomegalovirus exposure and HLA in healthy donors. Study at large: Later analysis reported that the 95 to 150 validation repertoires shared the platform of the 500 to 850 first-cohort repertoires.

Broader study findings: Rarity held for most TCR sequences, but there were some public TCRs that occurred in many donors. The authors confirmed in vitro that a few CMV-associated chains were specific for CMV antigens. Some TCR beta chains (164 of them) were listed as cytomegalovirus-associated.

Of note for this clone: Its target is unknown.

CDR1 is SGHTA and CDR2 is FQGNSA in the germline V gene. The trim removed 4 bases at V and 1 base at J, leaving 7 bases unmatched. The CDR3 runs to 15 residues. The assay was immunoSEQ multiplex PCR, and TCRdb's table has in-frame clones only and misses some. The sample lists 100,000 to 150,000 clones, under 90% occurring once. The receptor comes from a woman younger than 30 in good health and CMV-seronegative. V gene TRBV7-2 combines with J gene TRBJ2-7; 7 bases line up with TRBD1. Sequencing was done on a sample of PBMCs. For the CDR3, the DNA is TGTGCCAGCAGCTCAGGGGGTGTCCTTTCCTACGAGCAGTACTTC. Translating it yields CASSSGGVLSYEQYF.